This is a list of T cell receptor beta chains from one sample in a study of control samples from healthy donors and cancer patients. Clones were read by immunoSEQ multiplex PCR, and TCRdb kept only the in-frame ones, dropping some. Counted here are about 140,000 clones, 85% to 95% occurring once; the ten biggest clones make up around 13%. The sample was blood. The receptors were sampled from a man aged 35 to 55 in good health. Each CDR3 is given with its conserved first and last residue. A D gene is named only where the DNA matches it firmly. A clone size is listed for some rows: how often the clone was seen (once, few, many), or a class if it is expanded.

j_call,v_call,d_call,clone_size,cdr3_aa,cdr3_nt
TRBJ1-3,TRBV5-1,TRBD1,once,CASSRSPAGTGSSGNTIYF,TGCGCCAGCAGCCGCTCCCCAGCCGGGACAGGGAGCTCTGGAAACACCATATATTTT
TRBJ1-6,TRBV25-1,.,.,CASKDSPYNSPLHF,TGTGCCAGCAAGGACAGCCCCTATAATTCACCCCTCCACTTT
TRBJ1-3,TRBV28,.,.,CASQPAGPVTFSGNTIYF,TGTGCCAGCCAACCGGCAGGGCCCGTAACCTTCTCTGGAAACACCATATATTTT
TRBJ1-2,TRBV7-9,.,few,CASSRGSAGPTLYGYTF,TGTGCCAGCAGCAGAGGGTCAGCGGGGCCAACTCTCTATGGCTACACCTTC
TRBJ2-1,TRBV5-1,.,.,CASSLILGDEQFF,TGCGCCAGCAGCTTGATTCTCGGGGATGAGCAGTTCTTC
TRBJ2-5,TRBV15,.,.,CATSRDQRETQYF,TGTGCCACCAGCAGAGATCAGAGAGAGACCCAGTACTTC
TRBJ1-5,TRBV18,.,.,CASSPGDDQPQHF,TGTGCCAGCTCACCAGGGGACGATCAGCCCCAGCATTTT
TRBJ1-3,TRBV9,.,.,CASSVDSGNTIYF,TGTGCCAGCAGCGTAGACTCTGGAAACACCATATATTTT
TRBJ1-1,TRBV7-2,.,.,CASPFPGTQRAFF,TGTGCCAGCCCCTTTCCGGGGACCCAAAGGGCTTTCTTT
TRBJ2-7,TRBV7-6,.,.,CASSPGPTYEQYF,TGTGCCAGCAGCCCCGGGCCAACCTACGAGCAGTACTTC
TRBJ2-2,TRBV4-3,.,.,CASSQEPGGAGELFF,TGCGCCAGCAGCCAAGAGCCAGGGGGGGCCGGGGAGCTGTTTTTT
TRBJ1-1,TRBV14,.,.,CASSHSQGFWEAFF,TGTGCCAGCAGCCACAGCCAGGGGTTCTGGGAAGCTTTCTTT
TRBJ1-2,TRBV3-1/TRBV3-2,TRBD1,.,CASSRGTGRNYGYTF,TGTGCCAGCAGCCGTGGGACAGGGAGGAACTATGGCTACACCTTC
TRBJ2-5,TRBV11-1,.,many,CASSSLEGAQETQYF,TGTGCCAGCAGCTCCCTGGAAGGGGCCCAAGAGACCCAGTACTTC
TRBJ2-4,TRBV7-9,TRBD2,.,CASSFRREDIQYF,TGTGCCAGCAGCTTCCGACGGGAGGACATTCAGTACTTC
TRBJ1-3,TRBV27,.,.,CASSFTGSSGNTIYF,TGTGCCAGCAGTTTTACGGGGAGCTCTGGAAACACCATATATTTT
TRBJ1-6,TRBV9,.,.,CASSPGVGSPLHF,TGTGCCAGCAGCCCGGGTGTGGGTTCACCCCTCCACTTT
TRBJ2-2,TRBV6-5,.,.,CASSYSRTGTGELFF,TGTGCCAGCAGTTACTCGAGGACGGGAACCGGGGAGCTGTTTTTT